The 20 T cell receptor beta chains listed next were all sequenced from one sample in a study of blood T cell repertoires in COVID-19. The protocol was immunoSEQ multiplex PCR, while the TCRdb copy is restricted to in-frame clones and leaves out a portion. The sample carries approximately 4,000 clones, around 90% recorded once. The sequenced sample consisted of peripheral blood. These receptors all come from a woman in her seventies with active COVID-19.

The chain joins TRBV7-9 to TRBJ1-4; TRBD1 might be the D (6 bases). Germline V lookup: CDR1 SEHNR, CDR2 FQNEAQ (reference sequence). V lost 0 bases to trimming and J lost 6 bases, with 11 bases between them. The length of the CDR3 is 15 residues. The CDR3 spells CASSLAWRQDEKLFF. The CDR3 bases are TGTGCCAGCAGCTTAGCCTGGCGACAGGATGAAAAACTGTTTTTT.

The V gene is TRBV3-1 (or the pseudogene TRBV3-2), the J gene TRBJ2-5, with 7 bases identical to TRBD2. This CDR3 contains 17 residues. Looked up from germline, CDR1 is LGHDT and CDR2 is YNNKEL (reference sequence). Germline trimming cut 2 bases from V and 6 bases from J; bases unmatched to any gene: 15. The CDR3 is CASSQRDSGDVTKTQYF. The CDR3, as DNA: TGTGCCAGCAGCCAACGTGACAGCGGGGACGTTACGAAGACCCAGTACTTC.

V and J are TRBV6-5 and TRBJ2-1; a weak D match, TRBD2 (7 bases). The CDR3 runs 16 residues. The V gene lost 4 bases and the J gene lost 0 bases, with 13 bases spanning the gap. CDR1 and CDR2 (germline): MNHEY, SVGAGI. CDR3 DNA sequence: TGTGCCAGCAGTTCCCCCGGGGGGCGCTCCTACAATGAGCAGTTCTTC. It translates to CASSSPGGRSYNEQFF.

The chain couples TRBV3-1 (or the pseudogene TRBV3-2) to TRBJ2-7, with 8 bases aligning to TRBD1. J was trimmed by 3 bases and V by 1 base; bases with no gene match: 8. CDR3 length: 16 amino acids. The germline V gene encodes CDR1 LGHDT and CDR2 YNNKEL (reference sequence). CDR3 DNA sequence: TGTGCCAGCAGCCAAGCGATGGCAGGGGGCATCTACGAGCAGTACTTC. It yields the protein CASSQAMAGGIYEQYF.

This rearrangement joins TRBV30 to TRBJ2-7; weak D call: TRBD1 (5 bases). Germline V gives CDR1 GTSNPN, CDR2 SVGIG (reference sequence). Trimming shortened V by 3 bases and J by 2 bases, and 11 bases separated the two germline ends. The CDR3 sequence is 13 residues long. The CDR3 is CAWRGDLAYEQYF. The CDR3 nucleotides read TGTGCCTGGAGAGGGGATTTGGCCTACGAGCAGTACTTC. Looking up the rest from reference TRBV30 and TRBJ2-7 gives the full variable domain: SQTIHQWPATLVQPVGSPLSLECTVEGTSNPNLYWYRQAAGRGLQLLFYSVGIGQISSEVPQNLSASRPQDRQFILSSKKLLLSDSGFYLCAWRGDLAYEQYFGPGTRLTVT.

The rearrangement joins TRBV7-2 to TRBJ2-3, with TRBD2 identical over 10 bases. Germline V gene data show CDR1 as SGHTA and CDR2 as FQGNSA. There are 16 residues in the CDR3. Trimming took 1 base from V and 6 from J; bases not matched to a gene: 7. CDR3 nucleotides: TGTGCCAGCAGCTTAGTGAAGCGGGGGGGCCCGGATACGCAGTATTTT. Its translation is CASSLVKRGGPDTQYF.

CDR3 protein: CSASLAGGAYEQYF. The CDR3 nucleotides read TGCAGTGCTAGTCTAGCGGGGGGTGCCTACGAGCAGTACTTC. The chain carries TRBV20-1 and TRBJ2-7, with 11 bases identical to TRBD2. CDR1 and CDR2 from the germline V gene are DFQATT and SNEGSKA (reference sequence). J was trimmed by 2 bases and V by 3 bases; bases with no gene match: 3. The CDR3 has 14 amino acids.

This chain links TRBV5-8 with TRBJ2-1; 8 bases line up with TRBD1. This CDR3 spans 15 amino acids. Germline V gene sequence: CDR1 SGHTS, CDR2 YDEGEE. Trimming removed 0 bases from V and 3 bases from J; junction bases left unmatched: 2. CDR3 in amino acids: CASSLGQGIYNEQFF. Written as DNA, the CDR3 is TGTGCCAGCAGCTTGGGACAGGGGATCTACAATGAGCAGTTCTTC.

This sequence joins TRBV6-5 and TRBJ2-7; tentative D call: TRBD1 (6 bases). CDR1 MNHEY and CDR2 SVGAGI come from the germline V gene. Trimming stripped 0 bases from V and 0 bases from J, with 9 bases between. The CDR3 runs 15 residues. DNA of the CDR3: TGTGCCAGCAGTTACTCGCCGGACAGCTCCTACGAGCAGTACTTC. It codes for CASSYSPDSSYEQYF.

V and J are TRBV4-2 and TRBJ1-5, with no clear D. Trimming stripped 1 base from V and 3 bases from J, with 22 bases between. CDR3 length equals 19 residues. CDR1 and CDR2 from the germline V gene are LGHNA and YNFKEQ. Here the CDR3 DNA reads TGTGCCAGCAGCCAAGTAGGTCCCCGCGGTAGCGGGTCCAATCAGCCCCAGCATTTT. Protein sequence: CASSQVGPRGSGSNQPQHF.

The rearrangement uses TRBV27 and TRBJ2-7, with 7 positions matching TRBD1. There are 15 residues in the CDR3. Germline CDR1 MNHEY, CDR2 SMNVEV (reference sequence). Trimming took 2 bases from V and 2 from J; bases not matched to a gene: 6. CDR3 DNA: TGTGCCAGCAGTTTAGAGACAGGGCAGACCTACGAGCAGTACTTC. Amino acids: CASSLETGQTYEQYF.

The chain carries TRBV30 and TRBJ2-1; 11 bases line up with TRBD1. Trimming cost V 0 bases and J 3 bases; bases outside gene matches: 10. CDR3 length equals 18 residues. The V gene's germline CDR1 is GTSNPN and CDR2 SVGIG (reference sequence). The CDR3 DNA sequence: TGTGCCTGGAGTGTAACCGGACAGGGGGCTCTTTACTACAATGAGCAGTTCTTC. Amino acid sequence: CAWSVTGQGALYYNEQFF.

This chain joins TRBV10-3 and TRBJ1-2; D is possibly TRBD1 (5 bases). The V end was cut by 4 bases, the J end by 3 bases, with 9 bases between. Looked up from germline, CDR1 is ENHRY and CDR2 is SYGVKD. The CDR3 sequence is 13 residues long. DNA for the CDR3: TGTGCCATCAGTGCCGACAGATACTATGGCTACACCTTC. Encoded protein: CAISADRYYGYTF.

This chain uses TRBV2 with TRBJ2-7; 7 bases fit TRBD1. J was trimmed by 0 bases and V by 8 bases; bases with no gene match: 7. In germline, CDR1 is SNHLY, CDR2 FYNNEI. The CDR3 spans 14 residues. CDR3: CASDAGTVSYEQYF. The CDR3 nucleotides are TGTGCCAGCGATGCCGGGACAGTCTCCTACGAGCAGTACTTC.

V and J are TRBV11-2 and TRBJ2-4; 7 bases are shared with TRBD1. Trimming removed 5 bases from V and 8 bases from J; junction bases left unmatched: 6. This CDR3 spans 13 amino acids. The V gene's germline CDR1 is SGHAT and CDR2 FQNNGV. CDR3 in DNA: TGTGCCAGCAGCGAAGACAGGGTCGACATTCAGTACTTC. Encoded protein: CASSEDRVDIQYF. Complete variable domain (other parts from reference TRBV11-2 and TRBJ2-4): EAGVAQSPRYKIIEKRQSVAFWCNPISGHATLYWYQQILGQGPKLLIQFQNNGVVDDSQLPKDRFSAERLKGVDSTLKIQPAKLEDSAVYLCASSEDRVDIQYFGAGTRLSVL.

This chain joins TRBV10-3 and TRBJ1-3; weak D call: TRBD1 (6 bases). The CDR3 is 15 residues long. V lost 2 bases and J lost 2, with 10 bases in between. CDR1 and CDR2 from the germline V gene are ENHRY and SYGVKD. The CDR3 DNA follows: TGTGCCATCAGTGAGGACAGGATCGCTGGAAACACCATATATTTT. This codes for CAISEDRIAGNTIYF.

CDR3 DNA: TGTGCCAGCAGTGAAGCGGGGCGGCAAAATCAGCCCCAGCATTTT. Translation gives CASSEAGRQNQPQHF. The rearrangement uses TRBV2 and TRBJ1-5, with a possible D match to TRBD1 (5 bases). V was cut by 0 bases and J by 4 bases, with 10 bases left in between. Looked up from germline, CDR1 is SNHLY and CDR2 is FYNNEI. The CDR3 is 15 amino acids.

The rearrangement joins TRBV30 to TRBJ2-3; D ambiguous. V gave up 0 bases and J gave up 8 bases, with 6 bases separating them. The length of the CDR3 is 11 residues. Germline V gene lookup returns CDR1 GTSNPN and CDR2 SVGIG (reference sequence). The CDR3 here is CAWSVLGTQYF. CDR3 coding DNA: TGTGCCTGGAGTGTACTCGGTACGCAGTATTTT.

This chain joins TRBV19 and TRBJ1-1; 11 bases fit TRBD1. Trimming cost V 6 bases and J 5 bases; bases outside gene matches: 5. Germline V lookup: CDR1 LNHDA, CDR2 SQIVND (reference sequence). This CDR3 is 14 amino acids long. The CDR3 DNA sequence: TGTGCCAGTAGGGGACAGGGGGGACGTACTGAAGCTTTCTTT. Translating it yields CASRGQGGRTEAFF.

The chain combines TRBV25-1 with TRBJ2-2; 7 bases are shared with TRBD1. From germline, CDR1 is MGHDK and CDR2 SYGVNS. The V gene end was trimmed by 4 bases and the J gene end by 5 bases; junction bases not matched to a gene: 16. The CDR3 spans 18 residues. The CDR3 coding sequence is TGTGCCAGCAGTGGATCCGGGACAGCCGATGTGGGGACCGGGGAGCTGTTTTTT. It specifies CASSGSGTADVGTGELFF. Supplemented by reference TRBV25-1 and TRBJ2-2, the full variable domain reads EADIYQTPRYLVIGTGKKITLECSQTMGHDKMYWYQQDPGMELHLIHYSYGVNSTEKGDLSSESTVSRIRTEHFPLTLESARPSHTSQYLCASSGSGTADVGTGELFFGEGSRLTVL.